This TCR beta chain emerged from a study of cytomegalovirus exposure and HLA in healthy donors. Trimming removed 6 bases from V and 0 bases from J, with 12 bases in between. This CDR3 region has 15 residues. The germline V gene encodes CDR1 MNHEY and CDR2 SMNVEV (reference sequence). Notes on the study in general: Three chains linked to CMV were shown in vitro to be specific for CMV antigens. Accounts indicate the classifier identified cytomegalovirus status with strong specificity and sensitivity. TCR beta chains numbering more than 150 were designated cytomegalovirus-associated. Most observed TCR sequences were rare, whereas some public TCRs were detected in many donors.

Libraries were prepared by immunoSEQ multiplex PCR; TCRdb keeps only in-frame clonotypes and omits some of them. Of about 140,000 clones in the sample, 88% were seen once. This clone was seen a single time. As yet, its antigen is unknown. The sequencing sample was made of PBMCs. This receptor was identified in a woman aged 18 to 35 in good health and CMV-seropositive. The gene calls are TRBV27 and TRBJ2-1, with a possible D match to TRBD2 (5 bases). CDR3 in DNA: TGTGCCAGCAGGCTTCGGGGTACCTCCTACAATGAGCAGTTCTTC. Residues: CASRLRGTSYNEQFF.